The 29 T cell receptor beta chains given below trace back to one sample, sequenced in a study of blood T cell repertoires in COVID-19. TCRdb keeps only in-frame clones here, not all; method: immunoSEQ multiplex PCR. The sample contains around 310,000 clones, just under 90% of which appear only once. Source material: PBMCs or T cells enriched from blood (not recorded which). The receptors stem from a woman aged 25 to 39 who had recovered from COVID-19.

This sequence joins TRBV28 and TRBJ2-7, with 9 bases matching TRBD2. The germline CDR1 and CDR2 sequences are MDHEN and SYDVKM. The CDR3 loop spans 15 amino acids. Losses at the gene ends were 8 bases for V and 2 bases for J; bases not matched to a gene: 10. CDR3 DNA: TGTGCCAGCGCGTCGGGCGGGAGGGCCACCTACGAGCAGTACTTC. This codes for CASASGGRATYEQYF.

V and J are TRBV12-5 and TRBJ2-7; 9 bases line up with TRBD2. The germline V gene encodes CDR1 LGHNT and CDR2 FRNRAP. Germline trimming cut 0 bases from V and 3 bases from J; bases unmatched to any gene: 18. The CDR3 has 20 amino acids. In DNA, the CDR3 is TGTGCTAGTGGTTTGGTACTACGGTCTAGGCGGGAGGGTAAGAACTACGAGCAGTACTTC. It is translated as CASGLVLRSRREGKNYEQYF.

The chain has TRBV29-1 and TRBJ1-1; weak D call: TRBD1 (6 bases). Trimming took 4 bases from V and 1 from J, leaving 19 bases between them. This CDR3 has 16 amino acids. Germline V gives CDR1 SQVTM, CDR2 ANQGSEA. The CDR3 nucleotides are TGCAGCGTTGCCGTACAGGGTTCCATCCAGAACACTGAAGCTTTCTTT. Its protein is CSVAVQGSIQNTEAFF.

The genes are TRBV25-1 and TRBJ1-3; weak D call: TRBD1 (6 bases). The CDR3 spans 15 residues. CDR1 and CDR2 (germline): MGHDK, SYGVNS. V was cut by 4 bases and J by 3 bases, with 13 bases left in between. CDR3 loop: CASSATGRYGNTIYF. DNA of the CDR3: TGTGCCAGCAGTGCCACAGGGCGGTATGGAAACACCATATATTTT.

This chain uses TRBV7-9 with TRBJ1-1; 7 nucleotides line up with TRBD1. Germline CDR1 reads SEHNR; CDR2 reads FQNEAQ (reference sequence). J gave up 1 base and V 6 bases, and 5 bases lay outside the gene matches. This CDR3 region has 14 residues. The CDR3 nucleotides are TGTGCCAGCAGTCAACGGACAGGGAACACTGAAGCTTTCTTT. This translates into CASSQRTGNTEAFF.

V usage is TRBV6-5 and J usage is TRBJ2-1, with D possibly being TRBD2 (6 bases). Germline V CDR1 and CDR2: MNHEY, SVGAGI. Trimming shortened V by 5 bases and J by 15 bases, and 26 bases separated the two germline ends. This CDR3 is 15 amino acids long. The CDR3 DNA is TGTGCCAGCAGTCCACTCCCGACTAGTTTTGACTTCCGGTTCTTC. Amino acid sequence: CASSPLPTSFDFRFF.

The V call is TRBV30, the J call TRBJ1-2, with D perhaps matching TRBD1 (6 bases). Germline V gene sequence: CDR1 GTSNPN, CDR2 SVGIG (reference sequence). This CDR3 is built from 14 residues. V lost 3 bases, J lost 7 bases, and 18 bases lay in between. CDR3 in amino acids: CAWSLQGFTGGYTF. Here the CDR3 DNA reads TGTGCCTGGAGCTTACAGGGATTCACGGGTGGCTACACCTTC.

V usage is TRBV6-5 and J usage is TRBJ1-4, with no clear D. The CDR3 runs 14 residues. Germline CDR1 and CDR2: MNHEY and SVGAGI. V was shortened by 0 bases and J by 8 bases, with 10 bases between the two germline ends. The CDR3 DNA reads as TGTGCCAGCAGTTACTCTGGTGAGAGGGAAAAACTGTTTTTT. Residues: CASSYSGEREKLFF.

The rearrangement links TRBV5-1 to TRBJ2-3, with 10 positions matching TRBD1. The V and J ends lost 0 bases and 0 bases, in that order; junction bases with no gene match: 1. Germline-derived CDR1 and CDR2 are SGHRS and YFSETQ. The CDR3 consists of 16 residues. The CDR3 here is CASSLGDRGSTDTQYF. The CDR3 region has the DNA TGCGCCAGCAGCTTGGGGGACAGGGGTAGCACAGATACGCAGTATTTT.

V usage is TRBV29-1 and J usage is TRBJ2-4, with a tentative D call TRBD1 (5 bases). Germline V gives CDR1 SQVTM, CDR2 ANQGSEA. The CDR3 extends over 13 amino acids. V was cut by 5 bases and J by 3 bases, with 11 bases left in between. Written as DNA, the CDR3 is TGCAGCGTTAGGACACCGAACAAAAACATTCAGTACTTC. Translation: CSVRTPNKNIQYF.

The chain carries TRBV6-5 and TRBJ1-2; 9 nucleotides agree with TRBD1. Unmatched junction bases numbered 3, after V lost 6 bases and J lost 1 base. This CDR3 is 14 amino acids long. CDR1 MNHEY and CDR2 SVGAGI come from the germline V gene. DNA for the CDR3: TGTGCCAGCAGCCGACAGGGGGTTAACTATGGCTACACCTTC. It codes for CASSRQGVNYGYTF.

This clone was seen a few times. This rearrangement joins TRBV4-1 to TRBJ2-7; 10 positions agree with TRBD1. CDR1 MGHRA and CDR2 YSYEKL come from the germline V gene. V dropped 2 bases and J dropped 3; count of bases not matched to a gene: 4. The CDR3 is 15 amino acids. The CDR3 DNA reads as TGCGCCAGCAGCCAACTGGGACAGGGGCACTACGAGCAGTACTTC. Amino acid sequence: CASSQLGQGHYEQYF.

The chain employs TRBV4-2 and TRBJ2-7, with D possibly matching TRBD2 (5 bases). The CDR3 runs 15 residues. CDR1 LGHNA and CDR2 YNFKEQ come from the germline V gene. V was trimmed by 4 bases and J by 0 bases, leaving 13 bases between them. The CDR3, as DNA: TGTGCCAGCAGCCCGCGGGCGGGCCCCTCCTACGAGCAGTACTTC. It translates to CASSPRAGPSYEQYF.

The V and J genes are TRBV19 and TRBJ2-7, with 7 bases that match TRBD1. This CDR3 contains 15 residues. Per germline, CDR1 LNHDA and CDR2 SQIVND (reference sequence). V dropped 5 bases and J dropped 2; count of bases not matched to a gene: 9. DNA for the CDR3: TGTGCCAGTAGTGTAAGAGGGACAGCTACCTACGAGCAGTACTTC. It encodes CASSVRGTATYEQYF. Based on the CDR3 plus reference TRBV19 and TRBJ2-7, the full variable domain is DGGITQSPKYLFRKEGQNVTLSCEQNLNHDAMYWYRQDPGQGLRLIYYSQIVNDFQKGDIAEGYSVSREKKESFPLTVTSAQKNPTAFYLCASSVRGTATYEQYFGPGTRLTVT.

CDR3 loop: CASSRYSLRGQGWETQYF. The CDR3 bases are TGTGCCAGCAGTCGATACTCTTTAAGAGGACAGGGATGGGAGACCCAGTACTTC. The J gene is TRBJ2-5, the V gene TRBV28; 8 positions agree with TRBD1. J gave up 5 bases and V 5 bases, and 19 bases lay outside the gene matches. Germline V gives CDR1 MDHEN, CDR2 SYDVKM. The CDR3 spans 18 residues.

V gene TRBV11-2 combines with J gene TRBJ2-1, with 8 bases aligning to TRBD2. CDR1 and CDR2 (germline): SGHAT, FQNNGV. Losses at the gene ends were 5 bases for V and 6 bases for J; bases not matched to a gene: 9. This CDR3 has 15 residues. CDR3 amino acids: CASSPPRTSPNEQFF. The CDR3 DNA reads as TGTGCCAGCAGCCCTCCTCGGACTAGCCCCAATGAGCAGTTCTTC.

The rearrangement joins TRBV5-1 to TRBJ1-2, with 8 bases that match TRBD1. The CDR3 is made up of 15 amino acids. The ends lost 4 bases at V and 2 bases at J; junction bases unmatched: 7. The germline V gene has CDR1 SGHRS and CDR2 YFSETQ. CDR3 in DNA: TGCGCCAGCAGCCCGTGGACAGGGCCCAACTATGGCTACACCTTC. Protein sequence: CASSPWTGPNYGYTF.

The chain joins TRBV15 to TRBJ1-1, with D possibly TRBD1 on 5 matching bases. The length of the CDR3 is 13 residues. Trimming left V 4 bases short and J 5 bases short, with 11 bases between. In germline, CDR1 is LNHNV, CDR2 YYDKDF (reference sequence). CDR3 amino acids: CATSIHRSTEAFF. CDR3 DNA sequence: TGTGCCACCAGCATACACAGGTCTACTGAAGCTTTCTTT.

The V gene is TRBV9, the J gene TRBJ2-7; TRBD1 is a possible D gene (5 bases). Germline CDR1 SGDLS, CDR2 YYNGEE. The CDR3 has 15 amino acids. V shed 0 bases and J shed 0 bases, with 10 bases lying between them. CDR3 sequence (DNA): TGTGCCAGCAGCGTAGGACAGATGTACTCCTACGAGCAGTACTTC. Translated: CASSVGQMYSYEQYF. The complete variable domain, with remaining parts taken from reference TRBV9 and TRBJ2-7, reads DSGVTQTPKHLITATGQRVTLRCSPRSGDLSVYWYQQSLDQGLQFLIQYYNGEERAKGNILERFSAQQFPDLHSELNLSSLELGDSALYFCASSVGQMYSYEQYFGPGTRLTVT.

This rearrangement joins TRBV28 to TRBJ2-4; no clear D gene. V lost 4 bases and J lost 1, with 14 bases in between. Per germline, CDR1 MDHEN and CDR2 SYDVKM. There are 16 residues in the CDR3. CDR3 sequence: CASSSPTKTAKNIQYF. CDR3 coding DNA: TGTGCCAGCAGTTCCCCGACAAAGACGGCCAAAAACATTCAGTACTTC.

J is TRBJ1-2 and V is TRBV14, with 8 bases that match TRBD1. This CDR3 has 13 amino acids. Germline CDR1 and CDR2: SGHDN and FVKESK. V shed 3 bases and J 5 bases; nucleotides not matched to a gene: 2. In nucleotides, the CDR3 is TGTGCCAGCAGCCAGGGACAGGCTTATGGCTACACCTTC. This sequence encodes CASSQGQAYGYTF.

The rearrangement uses TRBV6-5 and TRBJ1-2, with 8 bases that match TRBD1. This CDR3 is built from 13 residues. CDR1 and CDR2 from the germline V gene are MNHEY and SVGAGI. V shed 8 bases and J 4 bases; nucleotides not matched to a gene: 6. CDR3 bases: TGTGCCAGCGCGAGCGACAGGGGCTATGGCTACACCTTC. Translating it yields CASASDRGYGYTF.

The chain is built from TRBV3-1 (or the pseudogene TRBV3-2) and TRBJ2-7, with TRBD2 matching 7 bases. The CDR3 spans 13 residues. Germline lookup yields CDR1 LGHDT and CDR2 YNNKEL (reference sequence). V shed 4 bases, J shed 6 bases, and the junction held 6 bases outside the gene matches. The CDR3: CASSLMSGGEQYF. CDR3 bases: TGTGCCAGCAGCCTCATGTCGGGGGGCGAGCAGTACTTC.

The V call is TRBV5-1, the J call TRBJ2-2, with D possibly matching TRBD2 (6 bases). Trimming removed 4 bases from V and 7 bases from J, with 17 bases in between. The CDR3 extends over 15 amino acids. Germline V CDR1 and CDR2: SGHRS, YFSETQ. CDR3 nucleotides: TGCGCCAGCAGCATGGGACTGGTGGGTAACGGGGAGCTGTTTTTT. Its protein product is CASSMGLVGNGELFF.

The chain uses TRBV23-1 and TRBJ1-1; 7 bases agree with TRBD1. TRBV23-1 is an ORF for which the function is uncertain. V trimming: 4 bases; J trimming: 7 bases; junction bases outside the gene matches: 6. The CDR3 length is 13 residues. This chain's CDR3 is CASSRRGRGEAFF. The CDR3 nucleotides read TGCGCCAGCAGTCGAAGGGGGCGCGGTGAAGCTTTCTTT.

The rearrangement links TRBV28 to TRBJ2-5; 9 nucleotides agree with TRBD2. Germline lookup yields CDR1 MDHEN and CDR2 SYDVKM. Trimming at V came to 4 bases and at J to 0 bases, leaving 6 bases not matched to a gene. The CDR3 extends over 16 amino acids. CDR3 coding DNA: TGTGCCAGCAGTTGGGGGCTAGCGGGGTACCAAGAGACCCAGTACTTC. Translation gives CASSWGLAGYQETQYF.

The CDR3 loop is CASSVTSGPYNEQFF. As DNA, the CDR3 is TGTGCCAGCAGTGTGACTAGCGGACCTTACAATGAGCAGTTCTTC. V usage is TRBV28 and J usage is TRBJ2-1; 9 bases agree with TRBD2. There are 15 residues in the CDR3. Trimming took 5 bases from V and 4 from J; bases not matched to a gene: 6. The V gene's germline CDR1 is MDHEN and CDR2 SYDVKM. The entire variable domain, with the rest obtained from reference TRBV28 and TRBJ2-1, is as follows: DVKVTQSSRYLVKRTGEKVFLECVQDMDHENMFWYRQDPGLGLRLIYFSYDVKMKEKGDIPEGYSVSREKKERFSLILESASTNQTSMYLCASSVTSGPYNEQFFGPGTRLTVL.

V gene TRBV9 combines with J gene TRBJ2-7; D may be TRBD2 (6 bases). The CDR3 loop spans 14 amino acids. Trimming stripped 0 bases from V and 7 bases from J, with 14 bases between. From germline, CDR1 is SGDLS and CDR2 YYNGEE. Written as DNA, the CDR3 is TGTGCCAGCAGCGTAGCTACTAGCTTCTGGGAGCAGTACTTC. This codes for CASSVATSFWEQYF.

This clone was seen just once. This sequence joins TRBV7-2 and TRBJ2-4; 11 bases are shared with TRBD2. The germline CDR1 and CDR2 sequences are SGHTA and FQGNSA. V lost 4 bases and J lost 5; bases outside the gene matches: 16. The CDR3 has 19 amino acids. The CDR3 reads CASSSRPGTSGVKENIQYF. The CDR3 coding sequence is TGTGCCAGCAGCTCCCGACCCGGGACTAGCGGAGTCAAGGAAAACATTCAGTACTTC.